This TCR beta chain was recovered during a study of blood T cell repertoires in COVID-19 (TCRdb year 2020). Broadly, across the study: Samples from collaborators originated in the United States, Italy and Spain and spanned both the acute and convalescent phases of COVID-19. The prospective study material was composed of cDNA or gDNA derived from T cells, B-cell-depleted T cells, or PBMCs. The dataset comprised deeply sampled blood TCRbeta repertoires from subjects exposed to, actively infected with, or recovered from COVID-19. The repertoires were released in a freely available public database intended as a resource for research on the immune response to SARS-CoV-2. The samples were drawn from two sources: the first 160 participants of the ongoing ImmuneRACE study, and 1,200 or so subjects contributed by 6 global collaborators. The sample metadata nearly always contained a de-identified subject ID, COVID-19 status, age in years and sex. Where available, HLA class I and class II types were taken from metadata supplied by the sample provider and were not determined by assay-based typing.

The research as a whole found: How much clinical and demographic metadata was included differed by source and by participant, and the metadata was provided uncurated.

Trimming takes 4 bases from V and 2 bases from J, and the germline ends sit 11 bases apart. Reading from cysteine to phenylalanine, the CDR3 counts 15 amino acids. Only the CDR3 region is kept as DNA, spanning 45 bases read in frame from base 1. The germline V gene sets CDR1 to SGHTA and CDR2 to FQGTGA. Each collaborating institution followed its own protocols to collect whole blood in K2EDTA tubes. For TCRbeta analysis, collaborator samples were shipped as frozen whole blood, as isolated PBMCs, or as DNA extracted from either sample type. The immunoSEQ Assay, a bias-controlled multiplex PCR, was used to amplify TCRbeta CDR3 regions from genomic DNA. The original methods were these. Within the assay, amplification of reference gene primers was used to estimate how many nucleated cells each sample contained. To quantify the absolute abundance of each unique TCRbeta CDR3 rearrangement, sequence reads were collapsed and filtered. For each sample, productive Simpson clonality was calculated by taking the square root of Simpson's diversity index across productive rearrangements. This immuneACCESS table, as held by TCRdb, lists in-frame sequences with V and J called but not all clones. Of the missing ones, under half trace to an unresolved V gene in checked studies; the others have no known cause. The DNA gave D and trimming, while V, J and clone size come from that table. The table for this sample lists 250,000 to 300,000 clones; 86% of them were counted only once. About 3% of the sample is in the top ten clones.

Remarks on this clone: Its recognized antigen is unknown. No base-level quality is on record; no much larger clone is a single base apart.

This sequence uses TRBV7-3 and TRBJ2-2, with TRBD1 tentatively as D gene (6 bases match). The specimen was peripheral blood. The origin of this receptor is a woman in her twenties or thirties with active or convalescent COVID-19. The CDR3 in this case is CASSSQGGNTGELFF. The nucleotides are TGTGCCAGCAGCTCTCAAGGGGGTAACACCGGGGAGCTGTTTTTT. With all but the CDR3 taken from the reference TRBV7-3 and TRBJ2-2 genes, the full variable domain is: GAGVSQTPSNKVTEKGKYVELRCDPISGHTALYWYRQSLGQGPEFLIYFQGTGAADDSGLPNDRFFAVRPEGSVSTLKIQRTERGDSAVYLCASSSQGGNTGELFFGEGSRLTVL.